The rows below give T cell receptor beta chains drawn from one sample of a study of blood T cell repertoires in COVID-19. Profiled with immunoSEQ multiplex PCR; TCRdb holds only in-frame clones, not every one. Here the sample spans under 250,000 clones, about 85% being singletons. The sample comprised PBMCs or T cells enriched from blood (not recorded which). The receptor source for this set is a young man who had recovered from COVID-19. CDR3s include the opening cysteine and the closing phenylalanine or tryptophan.

len: 15; v_gene: TRBV3-1/TRBV3-2; j_gene: TRBJ2-3; CDR3aa: CASRPNSGGTDTQYF
len: 17; v_gene: TRBV4-2; j_gene: TRBJ1-1; CDR3aa: CASSQGGATLRNTEAFF
len: 18; v_gene: TRBV11-2; j_gene: TRBJ1-2; CDR3aa: CASSSPGTDLLSNYGYTF
len: 14; v_gene: TRBV27; j_gene: TRBJ2-2; CDR3aa: CASKTGPNTGELFF
len: 14; v_gene: TRBV3-1/TRBV3-2; j_gene: TRBJ1-1; CDR3aa: CASSQQSGTLEAFF
len: 14; v_gene: TRBV30; j_gene: TRBJ1-1; CDR3aa: CAWTKPGQGAEAFF
len: 17; v_gene: TRBV18; j_gene: TRBJ2-3; CDR3aa: CASSPPAGGRDTDTQYF
len: 15; v_gene: TRBV6-5; j_gene: TRBJ2-3; CDR3aa: CASRRSGQSTDTQYF
len: 16; v_gene: TRBV5-6; j_gene: TRBJ1-3; CDR3aa: CASSRTGAIKGNTIYF
len: 11; v_gene: TRBV3-1/TRBV3-2; j_gene: TRBJ1-4; CDR3aa: CASSQVEKLFF
len: 13; v_gene: TRBV4-1; j_gene: TRBJ2-4; CDR3aa: CASSQDDRNIQYF
len: 13; v_gene: TRBV18; j_gene: TRBJ1-1; CDR3aa: CASSPIPYGEAFF
len: 14; v_gene: TRBV27; j_gene: TRBJ1-5; CDR3aa: CASSLWGDYQPQHF
len: 14; v_gene: TRBV27; j_gene: TRBJ2-7; CDR3aa: CASRGGLAGYEQYF
len: 13; v_gene: TRBV5-4; j_gene: TRBJ1-2; CDR3aa: CASSLDRSYGYTF
len: 19; v_gene: TRBV3-1/TRBV3-2; j_gene: TRBJ2-7; CDR3aa: CASSHRQDRGHTHSYEQYF
len: 15; v_gene: TRBV7-6; j_gene: TRBJ2-1; CDR3aa: CASSLGTSGANEQFF
len: 13; v_gene: TRBV29-1; j_gene: TRBJ2-3; CDR3aa: CSVVPSGAYTQYF
len: 15; v_gene: TRBV4-3; j_gene: TRBJ1-2; CDR3aa: CASSQAPVANYGYTF
len: 11; v_gene: TRBV20-1; j_gene: TRBJ1-5; CDR3aa: CSAGQNQPQHF
len: 17; v_gene: TRBV4-2; j_gene: TRBJ1-1; CDR3aa: CASRTGVGGAPYTEAFF
len: 13; v_gene: TRBV4-2; j_gene: TRBJ1-2; CDR3aa: CASSQDVGDGYTF
len: 14; v_gene: TRBV18; j_gene: TRBJ1-1; CDR3aa: CASSQTVIDTEAFF
len: 13; v_gene: TRBV7-2; j_gene: TRBJ1-2; CDR3aa: CASRTDRAYGYTF
len: 13; v_gene: TRBV7-3; j_gene: TRBJ2-5; CDR3aa: CASSLSGGETQYF
len: 15; v_gene: TRBV5-1; j_gene: TRBJ1-1; CDR3aa: CASRENYGGGAEAFF
len: 14; v_gene: TRBV18; j_gene: TRBJ2-3; CDR3aa: CASSSGLAADTQYF
len: 14; v_gene: TRBV9; j_gene: TRBJ2-2; CDR3aa: CASSVASATGELFF
len: 12; v_gene: TRBV27; j_gene: TRBJ2-3; CDR3aa: CASSPVTDTQYF
len: 15; v_gene: TRBV6-6; j_gene: TRBJ2-2; CDR3aa: CASSTSGRLGGELFF
len: 14; v_gene: TRBV2; j_gene: TRBJ2-1; CDR3aa: CASRIQGGSGEQFF
len: 15; v_gene: TRBV18; j_gene: TRBJ1-5; CDR3aa: CASSPGGRSNQPQHF
len: 14; v_gene: TRBV5-1; j_gene: TRBJ2-7; CDR3aa: CASSLWLAGDEQYF
len: 15; v_gene: TRBV18; j_gene: TRBJ2-7; CDR3aa: CASSPPNRLEYEQYF
len: 12; v_gene: TRBV2; j_gene: TRBJ1-3; CDR3aa: CASRYSGNTIYF
len: 16; v_gene: TRBV2; j_gene: TRBJ1-5; CDR3aa: CASRERQGFANQPQHF
len: 16; v_gene: TRBV4-1; j_gene: TRBJ1-5; CDR3aa: CASSQGTDYSNQPQHF
len: 16; v_gene: TRBV4-3; j_gene: TRBJ1-2; CDR3aa: CASSQGRARGGYGYTF
len: 18; v_gene: TRBV24-1; j_gene: TRBJ2-5; CDR3aa: CATSGASTPGTSQETQYF
len: 14; v_gene: TRBV28; j_gene: TRBJ1-1; CDR3aa: CASRTGGGRTEAFF
len: 18; v_gene: TRBV27; j_gene: TRBJ2-3; CDR3aa: CASSPLNLGTGPTDTQYF
len: 19; v_gene: TRBV7-9; j_gene: TRBJ2-2; CDR3aa: CASSLRTIVGYRDTGELFF
len: 13; v_gene: TRBV18; j_gene: TRBJ1-5; CDR3aa: CASGAGGNQPQHF
len: 16; v_gene: TRBV4-1; j_gene: TRBJ2-7; CDR3aa: CASSQGTGAKTYEQYF
len: 12; v_gene: TRBV12-3/TRBV12-4; j_gene: TRBJ1-1; CDR3aa: CASSLTNTEAFF
len: 12; v_gene: TRBV5-4; j_gene: TRBJ1-2; CDR3aa: CASSQDSYGYTF
len: 17; v_gene: TRBV19; j_gene: TRBJ1-6; CDR3aa: CASTLQGSGSYNSPLHF
len: 15; v_gene: TRBV9; j_gene: TRBJ2-7; CDR3aa: CASSVGLAGAYEQYF